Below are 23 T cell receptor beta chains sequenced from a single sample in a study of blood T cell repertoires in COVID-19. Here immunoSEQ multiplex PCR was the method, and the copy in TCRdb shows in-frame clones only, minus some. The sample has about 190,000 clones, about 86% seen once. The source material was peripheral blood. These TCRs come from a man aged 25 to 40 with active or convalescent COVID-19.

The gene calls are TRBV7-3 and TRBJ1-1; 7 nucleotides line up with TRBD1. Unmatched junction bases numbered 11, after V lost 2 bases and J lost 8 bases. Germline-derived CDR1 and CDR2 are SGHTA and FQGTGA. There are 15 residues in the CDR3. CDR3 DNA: TGTGCCAGCAGCTTAGAATCGCAGGGGGTAACGGAAGCTTTCTTT. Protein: CASSLESQGVTEAFF.

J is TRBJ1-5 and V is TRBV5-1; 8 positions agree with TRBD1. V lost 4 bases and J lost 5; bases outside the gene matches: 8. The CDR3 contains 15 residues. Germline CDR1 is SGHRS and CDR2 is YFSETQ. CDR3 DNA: TGCGCCAGCAGCGTGACAGGGGCCGCCTATCAGCCCCAGCATTTT. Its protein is CASSVTGAAYQPQHF.

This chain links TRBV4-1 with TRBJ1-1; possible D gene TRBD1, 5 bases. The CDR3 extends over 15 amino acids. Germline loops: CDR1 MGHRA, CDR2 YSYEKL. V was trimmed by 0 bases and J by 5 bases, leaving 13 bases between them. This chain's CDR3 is CASSQEGGAETEAFF. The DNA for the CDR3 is TGCGCCAGCAGCCAAGAAGGCGGGGCGGAAACTGAAGCTTTCTTT.

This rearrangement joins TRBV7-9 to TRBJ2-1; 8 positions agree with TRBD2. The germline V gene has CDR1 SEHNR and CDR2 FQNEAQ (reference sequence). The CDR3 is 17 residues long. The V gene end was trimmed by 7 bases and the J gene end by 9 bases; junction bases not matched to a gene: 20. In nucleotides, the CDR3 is TGTGCCAGCACCCATTGGGGTAATGGCGGGAGGCGGGGTGAGCAGTTCTTC. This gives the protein CASTHWGNGGRRGEQFF.

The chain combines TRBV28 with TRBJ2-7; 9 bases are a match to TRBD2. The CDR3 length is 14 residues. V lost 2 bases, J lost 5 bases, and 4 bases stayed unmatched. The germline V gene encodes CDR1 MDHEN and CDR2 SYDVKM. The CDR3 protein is CASSLRLAGNEQYF. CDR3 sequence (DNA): TGTGCCAGCAGTTTAAGGCTAGCGGGAAACGAGCAGTACTTC.

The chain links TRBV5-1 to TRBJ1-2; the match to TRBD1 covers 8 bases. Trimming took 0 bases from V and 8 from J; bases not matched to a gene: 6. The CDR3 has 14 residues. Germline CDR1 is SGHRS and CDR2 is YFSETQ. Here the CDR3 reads CASSLDWTGQGYTF. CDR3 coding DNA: TGCGCCAGCAGCTTGGATTGGACAGGGCAAGGCTACACCTTC.

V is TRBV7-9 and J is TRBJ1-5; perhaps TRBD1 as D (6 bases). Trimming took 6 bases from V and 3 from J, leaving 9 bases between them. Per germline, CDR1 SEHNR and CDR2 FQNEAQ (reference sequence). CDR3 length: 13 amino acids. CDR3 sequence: CASSRDNNQPQHF. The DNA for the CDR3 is TGTGCCAGCAGTCGGGACAACAATCAGCCCCAGCATTTT.

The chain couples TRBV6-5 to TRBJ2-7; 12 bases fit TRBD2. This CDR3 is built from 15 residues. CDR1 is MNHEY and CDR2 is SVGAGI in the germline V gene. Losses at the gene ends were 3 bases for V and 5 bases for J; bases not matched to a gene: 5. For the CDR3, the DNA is TGTGCCAGCAGTTATAAAGGACTAGCGGGAAACGAGCAGTACTTC. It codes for CASSYKGLAGNEQYF.

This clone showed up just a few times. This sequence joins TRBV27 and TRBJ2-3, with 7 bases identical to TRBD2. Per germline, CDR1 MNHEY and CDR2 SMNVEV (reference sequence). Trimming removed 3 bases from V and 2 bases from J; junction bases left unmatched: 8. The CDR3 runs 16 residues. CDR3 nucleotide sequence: TGTGCCAGCAGTTTTTTCGCGGGGGAGATCACAGATACGCAGTATTTT. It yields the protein CASSFFAGEITDTQYF.

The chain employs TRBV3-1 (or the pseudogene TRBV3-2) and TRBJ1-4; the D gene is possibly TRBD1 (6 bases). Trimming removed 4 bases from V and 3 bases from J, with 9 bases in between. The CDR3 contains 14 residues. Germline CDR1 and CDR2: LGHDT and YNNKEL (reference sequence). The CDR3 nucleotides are TGTGCCAGCAGCCTGACAGGTGCTAATGAAAAACTGTTTTTT. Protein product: CASSLTGANEKLFF.

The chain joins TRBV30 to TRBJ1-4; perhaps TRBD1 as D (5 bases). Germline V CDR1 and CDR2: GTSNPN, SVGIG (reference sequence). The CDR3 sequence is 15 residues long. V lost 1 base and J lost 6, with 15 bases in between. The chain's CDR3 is CAWSGLGTADEKLFF. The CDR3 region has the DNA TGTGCCTGGAGTGGCCTCGGGACTGCCGATGAAAAACTGTTTTTT.

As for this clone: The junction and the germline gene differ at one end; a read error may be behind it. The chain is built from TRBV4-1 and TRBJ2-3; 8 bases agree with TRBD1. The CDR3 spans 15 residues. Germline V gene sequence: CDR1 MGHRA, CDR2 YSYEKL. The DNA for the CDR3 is TGCGCCAGCAGTCAAGGACAGGGAAGCACAGATACGCAGTATTTT. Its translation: CASSQGQGSTDTQYF.

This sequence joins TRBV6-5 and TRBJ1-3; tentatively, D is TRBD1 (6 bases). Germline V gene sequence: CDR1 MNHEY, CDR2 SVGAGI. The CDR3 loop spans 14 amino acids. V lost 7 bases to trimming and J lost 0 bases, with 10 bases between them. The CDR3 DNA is TGTGCCAGCACGACAGGTCTCTCTGGAAACACCATATATTTT. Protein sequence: CASTTGLSGNTIYF.

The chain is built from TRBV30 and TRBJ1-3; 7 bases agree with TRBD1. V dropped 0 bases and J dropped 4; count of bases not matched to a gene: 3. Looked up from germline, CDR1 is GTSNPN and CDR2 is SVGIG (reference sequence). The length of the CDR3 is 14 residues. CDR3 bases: TGTGCCTGGAGTGTAACAGGGGTCGGAAACACCATATATTTT. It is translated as CAWSVTGVGNTIYF.

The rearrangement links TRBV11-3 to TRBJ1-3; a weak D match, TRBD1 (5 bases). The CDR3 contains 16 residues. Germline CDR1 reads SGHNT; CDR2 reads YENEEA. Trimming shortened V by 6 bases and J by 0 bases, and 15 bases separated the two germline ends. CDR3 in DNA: TGTGCCAGCAGTGGAGGGGCCATGAGCTCTGGAAACACCATATATTTT. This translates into CASSGGAMSSGNTIYF.

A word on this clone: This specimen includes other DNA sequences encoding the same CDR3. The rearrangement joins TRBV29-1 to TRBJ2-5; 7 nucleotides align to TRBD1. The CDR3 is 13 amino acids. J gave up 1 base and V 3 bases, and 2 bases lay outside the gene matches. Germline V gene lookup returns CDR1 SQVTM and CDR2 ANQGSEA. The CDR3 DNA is TGCAGCGTTGATTGGGACAGCCAAGAGACCCAGTACTTC. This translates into CSVDWDSQETQYF.

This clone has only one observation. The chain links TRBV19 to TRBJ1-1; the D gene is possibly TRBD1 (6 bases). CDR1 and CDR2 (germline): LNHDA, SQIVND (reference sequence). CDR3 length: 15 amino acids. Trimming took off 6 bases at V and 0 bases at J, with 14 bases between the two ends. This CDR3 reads CASSDRQGLNTEAFF. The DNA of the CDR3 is TGTGCCAGTAGCGATCGGCAGGGGCTGAACACTGAAGCTTTCTTT. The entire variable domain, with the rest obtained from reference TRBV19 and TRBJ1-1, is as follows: DGGITQSPKYLFRKEGQNVTLSCEQNLNHDAMYWYRQDPGQGLRLIYYSQIVNDFQKGDIAEGYSVSREKKESFPLTVTSAQKNPTAFYLCASSDRQGLNTEAFFGQGTRLTVV.

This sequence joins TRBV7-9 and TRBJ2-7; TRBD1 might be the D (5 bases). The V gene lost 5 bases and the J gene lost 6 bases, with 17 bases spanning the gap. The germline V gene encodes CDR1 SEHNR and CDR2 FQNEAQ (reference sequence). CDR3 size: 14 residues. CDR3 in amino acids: CASSREGVLGEQYV. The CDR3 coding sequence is TGTGCCAGCAGCCGAGAAGGGGTGCTAGGCGAGCAGTACGTC.

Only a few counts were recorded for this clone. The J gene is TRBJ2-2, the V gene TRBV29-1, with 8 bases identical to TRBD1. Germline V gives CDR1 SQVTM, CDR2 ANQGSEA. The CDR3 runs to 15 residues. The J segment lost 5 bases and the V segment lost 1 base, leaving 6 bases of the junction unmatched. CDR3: CSVEARTGNTGELFF. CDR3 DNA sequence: TGCAGCGTTGAAGCCAGGACAGGGAATACCGGGGAGCTGTTTTTT.

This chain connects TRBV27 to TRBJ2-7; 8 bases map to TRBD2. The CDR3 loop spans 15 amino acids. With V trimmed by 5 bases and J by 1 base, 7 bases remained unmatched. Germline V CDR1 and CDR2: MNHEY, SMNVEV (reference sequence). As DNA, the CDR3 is TGTGCCAGCAGTATTTCGGGGGGGCCGTCCTACGAGCAGTACGTC. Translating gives CASSISGGPSYEQYV.

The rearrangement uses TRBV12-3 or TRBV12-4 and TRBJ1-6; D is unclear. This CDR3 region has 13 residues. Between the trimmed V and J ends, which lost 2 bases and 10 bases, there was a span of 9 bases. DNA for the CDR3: TGTGCCAGCAGTTTAATGCCAGGATCACCCCTCCACTTT. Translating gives CASSLMPGSPLHF.

CDR3 DNA: TGTGCCTGGAGTACAGGGAGGGCCTACGAGCAGTACGTC. Translated, it gives CAWSTGRAYEQYV. The rearrangement uses TRBV30 and TRBJ2-7; D is possibly TRBD2 (7 bases). Germline CDR1 reads GTSNPN; CDR2 reads SVGIG (reference sequence). The germline V and J ends were trimmed by 2 bases and 2 bases, with 10 bases remaining between them. The CDR3 is 13 amino acids.

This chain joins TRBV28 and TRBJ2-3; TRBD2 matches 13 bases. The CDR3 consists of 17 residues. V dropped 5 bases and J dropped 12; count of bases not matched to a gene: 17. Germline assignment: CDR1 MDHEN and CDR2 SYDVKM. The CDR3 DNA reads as TGTGCCAGCAGTATACGACCGGGACTAGCGGGGAGGAGGGGTCAGTATTTT. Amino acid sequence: CASSIRPGLAGRRGQYF.